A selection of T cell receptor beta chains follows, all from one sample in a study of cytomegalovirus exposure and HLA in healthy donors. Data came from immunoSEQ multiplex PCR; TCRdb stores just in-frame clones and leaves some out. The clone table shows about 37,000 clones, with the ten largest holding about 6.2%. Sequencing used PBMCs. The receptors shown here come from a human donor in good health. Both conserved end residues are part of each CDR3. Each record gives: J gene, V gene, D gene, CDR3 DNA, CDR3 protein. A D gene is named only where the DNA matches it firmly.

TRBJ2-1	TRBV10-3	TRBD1	TGTGCCATCAGTGACGGACAGGCCGACAATGAGCAGTTCTTC	CAISDGQADNEQFF
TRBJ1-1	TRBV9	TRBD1	TGTGCCAGCAGCCCAGGGGACAGGGGCTCCACTGAAGCTTTCTTT	CASSPGDRGSTEAFF
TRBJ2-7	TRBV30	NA	TGTGCCTGGGGGGACAACACCTACGAGCAGTACTTC	CAWGDNTYEQYF
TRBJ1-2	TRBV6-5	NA	TGTGCCAGCAGCTCCACAGGGCCCTATGGCTACACCTTC	CASSSTGPYGYTF
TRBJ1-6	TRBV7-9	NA	TGTGCCAGCAGCTCCACGGGCATCGGGGAGGATAATTCACCCCTCCACTTT	CASSSTGIGEDNSPLHF
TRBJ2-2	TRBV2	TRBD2	TGTGCCAGCAGCGGGGGGGATGGCCCATTTAACGGGGAGCTGTTTTTT	CASSGGDGPFNGELFF
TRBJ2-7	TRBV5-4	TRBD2	TGTGCCAGCAGCTCGGCGACTAGCTTCGACGAGCAGTACTTC	CASSSATSFDEQYF
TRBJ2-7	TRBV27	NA	TGTGCCAGCAGTTTGCTCGGTCCCTACGAGCAGTACTTC	CASSLLGPYEQYF
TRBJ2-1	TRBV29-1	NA	TGCAGCGTTGAAGATCGAGAACTGGCGGTCGCCTACAATGAGCAGTTCTTC	CSVEDRELAVAYNEQFF
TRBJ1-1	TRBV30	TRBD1	TGTGCCTGGAGTGTAGGGACAGGGGACACTGAAGCTTTCTTT	CAWSVGTGDTEAFF
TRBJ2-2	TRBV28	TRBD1	TGTGCCAGCAGTGGCACAGGGGGAACCGGCGAGCTGTTTTTT	CASSGTGGTGELFF
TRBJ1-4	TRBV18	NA	TGTGCCAGCTCACCACAGAGCAATGAAAAACTGTTTTTT	CASSPQSNEKLFF
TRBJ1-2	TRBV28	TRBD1	TGTGCCAGCAGTCTATCCGGGACAGGGGGGATCGGCTACACCTTC	CASSLSGTGGIGYTF
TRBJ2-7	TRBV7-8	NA	TGTGCCAGCACCCCCAGGGGAAAGGTCTACGAGCAGTACTTC	CASTPRGKVYEQYF
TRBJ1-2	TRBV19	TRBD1	TGTGCCAGTGTGGACAGGGAGAACTATGGCTACACCTTC	CASVDRENYGYTF
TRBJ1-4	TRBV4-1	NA	TGCGCCAGCAGCCATCCTCCGGGAAATGCTAATGAAAAACTGTTTTTT	CASSHPPGNANEKLFF
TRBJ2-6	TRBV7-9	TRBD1	TGTGCCAGCAGCTCGCCGGACAGGGGGCGCGGCGGGGCCAACGTCCTGACTTTC	CASSSPDRGRGGANVLTF
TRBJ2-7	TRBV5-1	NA	TGCGCCAGCAGCCTATCAGGCAGTCCCGAGCAGTACTTC	CASSLSGSPEQYF
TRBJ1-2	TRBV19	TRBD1	TGTGCCAGTAGTACTTTTCTGCCGATAGGGACAGAAAACTATGGCTACACCTTC	CASSTFLPIGTENYGYTF
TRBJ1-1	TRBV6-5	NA	TGTGCCAGCAGTCATAAAAGCCGCGGTGGCACTGAAGCTTTCTTT	CASSHKSRGGTEAFF
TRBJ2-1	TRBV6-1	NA	TGTGCCAGCAGTGAAGTAGGGATGGGGAGGAATGAGCAGTTCTTC	CASSEVGMGRNEQFF
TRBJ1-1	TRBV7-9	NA	TGTGCCAGCAGCCCCTGGACAGACGGCACTGAAGCTTTCTTT	CASSPWTDGTEAFF
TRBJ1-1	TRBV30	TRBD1	TGTGCCTGGAGTGTACGGGACAGTGAAGCTTTCTTT	CAWSVRDSEAFF
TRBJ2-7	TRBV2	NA	TGTGCCAGCAGTGAGACTTGGCAGTCCTACGAGCAGTACTTC	CASSETWQSYEQYF
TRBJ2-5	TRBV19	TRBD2	TGTGCCAGTAGTAAGGGACTAGGCCTGGAAGAGACCCAGTACTTC	CASSKGLGLEETQYF
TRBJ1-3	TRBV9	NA	TGTGCCAGCAGCGTAGGAGAACAGGGAGCTGGAAACACCATATATTTT	CASSVGEQGAGNTIYF
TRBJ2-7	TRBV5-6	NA	TGTGCCAGCAGCTTGGTGGGGAGCTCCTACGAGCAGTACTTC	CASSLVGSSYEQYF
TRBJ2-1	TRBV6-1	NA	TGTGCCAGCACCGGGTACTCAAGCTCCTACAATGAGCAGTTCTTC	CASTGYSSSYNEQFF
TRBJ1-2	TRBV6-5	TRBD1	TGTGCCAGCAGGGACAGGGTCTATGGCTACACCTTC	CASRDRVYGYTF
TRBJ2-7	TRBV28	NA	TGTGCCAGCAGTTCACCGGGACAAGGTTTTGCCTACGAGCAGTACTTC	CASSSPGQGFAYEQYF
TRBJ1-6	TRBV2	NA	TGTGCCAGCAGCGGAGACAGCTATAATTCACCCCTCCACTTT	CASSGDSYNSPLHF
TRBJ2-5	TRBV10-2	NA	TGCGCCAGCAGTGAGTCTGGCGAACCCTCGGGGGAGACCCAGTACTTC	CASSESGEPSGETQYF
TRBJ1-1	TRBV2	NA	TGTGCCAGCAGTCGTCAGGGAACGGGCACTGAAGCTTTCTTT	CASSRQGTGTEAFF
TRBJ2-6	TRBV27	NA	TGTGCCAGCAGACCCCCGTGGCCTCTCTCTGGGGCCAACGTCCTGACTTTC	CASRPPWPLSGANVLTF
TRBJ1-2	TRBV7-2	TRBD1	TGTGCCAGCAGCTTAGCTGGGGACAGGATCTATGGCTACACCTTC	CASSLAGDRIYGYTF
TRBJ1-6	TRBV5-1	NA	TGCGCCAGCAGCCCGAACAGAGATCCACCCCTCCACTTT	CASSPNRDPPLHF